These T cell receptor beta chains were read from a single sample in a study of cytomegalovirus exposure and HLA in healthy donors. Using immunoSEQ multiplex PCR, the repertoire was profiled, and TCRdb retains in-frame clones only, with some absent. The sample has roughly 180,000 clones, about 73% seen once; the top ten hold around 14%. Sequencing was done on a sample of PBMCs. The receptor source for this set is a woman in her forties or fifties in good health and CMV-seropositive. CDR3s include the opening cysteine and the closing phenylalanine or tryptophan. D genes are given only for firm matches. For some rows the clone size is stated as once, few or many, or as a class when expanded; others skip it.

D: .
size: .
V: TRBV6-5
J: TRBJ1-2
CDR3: CASSYGASRGYGYTF
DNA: TGTGCCAGCAGTTACGGGGCCAGTAGAGGATATGGCTACACCTTC

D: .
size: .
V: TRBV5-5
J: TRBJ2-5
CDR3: CASSLPRGVETQYF
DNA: TGTGCCAGCAGCTTGCCCAGGGGAGTAGAGACCCAGTACTTC

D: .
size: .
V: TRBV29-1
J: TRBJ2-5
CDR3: CSARTGGETQYF
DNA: TGCAGCGCTAGGACAGGAGGGGAGACCCAGTACTTC

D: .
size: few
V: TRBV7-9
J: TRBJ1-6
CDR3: CASSSGREGDSPLHF
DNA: TGTGCCAGCAGCTCCGGTCGGGAAGGTGATTCACCCCTCCACTTT

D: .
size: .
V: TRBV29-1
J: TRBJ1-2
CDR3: CSGAEDSNYGYTF
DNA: TGCAGCGGAGCGGAGGACTCTAACTATGGCTACACCTTC

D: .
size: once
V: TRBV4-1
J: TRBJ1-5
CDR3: CASSPQGSQPQHF
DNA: TGCGCCAGCAGCCCACAGGGAAGTCAGCCCCAGCATTTT

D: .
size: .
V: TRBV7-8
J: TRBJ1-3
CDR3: CATKGISGNTIYF
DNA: TGTGCCACCAAGGGGATCTCTGGAAACACCATATATTTT

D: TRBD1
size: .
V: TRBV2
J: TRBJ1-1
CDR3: CAKHRGSIPTEAFF
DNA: TGTGCCAAACACAGGGGGTCTATTCCCACTGAAGCTTTCTTT

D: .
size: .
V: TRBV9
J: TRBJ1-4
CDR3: CASSVEEGYATNEKLFF
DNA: TGTGCCAGCAGCGTAGAAGAGGGCTATGCAACTAATGAAAAACTGTTTTTT

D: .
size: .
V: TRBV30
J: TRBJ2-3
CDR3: CAWTEGGTDTQYF
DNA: TGTGCCTGGACCGAGGGCGGCACAGATACGCAGTATTTT

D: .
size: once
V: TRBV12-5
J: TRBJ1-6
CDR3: CASGLATGYNSPLHF
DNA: TGTGCTAGTGGTTTGGCGACAGGATACAATTCACCCCTCCACTTT

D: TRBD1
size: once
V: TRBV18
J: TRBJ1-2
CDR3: CASSRDRDRAYGYTF
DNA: TGTGCCAGCTCACGTGACCGGGACAGGGCCTATGGCTACACCTTC

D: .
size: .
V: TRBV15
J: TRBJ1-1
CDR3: CATSRDNGEPEAFF
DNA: TGTGCCACCAGCAGAGATAACGGGGAACCTGAAGCTTTCTTT

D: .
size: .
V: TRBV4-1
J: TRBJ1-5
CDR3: CASSQLAGQPQHF
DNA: TGCGCCAGCAGCCAGCTCGCGGGGCAGCCCCAGCATTTT

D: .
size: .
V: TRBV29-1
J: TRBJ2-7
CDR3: CSVEISRYEQYF
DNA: TGCAGCGTTGAAATCTCTAGGTACGAGCAGTACTTC

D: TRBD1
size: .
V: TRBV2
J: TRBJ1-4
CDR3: CASRMDRVGEKLFF
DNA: TGTGCCAGCAGAATGGACAGGGTTGGTGAAAAACTGTTTTTT

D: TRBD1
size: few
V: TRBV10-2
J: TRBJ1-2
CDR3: CASVRTGGELTF
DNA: TGCGCCAGCGTGAGGACAGGGGGCGAACTGACCTTC

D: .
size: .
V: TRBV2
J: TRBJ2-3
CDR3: CASSEQGTDTQYF
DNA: TGTGCCAGCAGTGAGCAGGGCACAGATACGCAGTATTTT

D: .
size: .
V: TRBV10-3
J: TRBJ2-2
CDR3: CAISERLGGSPNTGELFF
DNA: TGTGCCATCAGTGAGCGATTGGGGGGATCACCGAACACCGGGGAGCTGTTTTTT

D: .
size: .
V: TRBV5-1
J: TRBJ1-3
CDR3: CASSLGQLISGNTIYF
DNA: TGCGCCAGCAGCTTGGGACAGCTAATCTCTGGAAACACCATATATTTT

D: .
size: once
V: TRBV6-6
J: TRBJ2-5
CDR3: CASSYSRGETQYF
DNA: TGTGCCAGCAGTTACTCAAGGGGAGAGACCCAGTACTTC

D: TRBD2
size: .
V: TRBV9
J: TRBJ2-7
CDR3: CASSLFGTGGPYEQYF
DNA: TGTGCCAGCAGCCTCTTTGGGACGGGGGGACCTTACGAGCAGTACTTC

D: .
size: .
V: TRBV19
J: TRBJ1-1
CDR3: CASSIAGTVTEAFF
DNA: TGTGCCAGTAGTATAGCCGGGACTGTCACTGAAGCTTTCTTT

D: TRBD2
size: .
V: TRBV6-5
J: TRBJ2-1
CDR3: CASTSGGANEQFF
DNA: TGTGCCAGCACAAGCGGGGGGGCCAATGAGCAGTTCTTC

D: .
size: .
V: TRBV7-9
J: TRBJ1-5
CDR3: CASSLGPGEYQPQHF
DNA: TGTGCCAGCAGCTTAGGTCCGGGGGAATACCAGCCCCAGCATTTT

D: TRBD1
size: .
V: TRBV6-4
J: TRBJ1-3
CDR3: CASITAVRTGPARGPIYF
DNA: TGTGCCAGCATCACGGCGGTTCGGACAGGGCCCGCTCGAGGACCCATATATTTT

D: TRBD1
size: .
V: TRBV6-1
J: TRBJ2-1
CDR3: CASSEATGGWNEQFF
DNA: TGTGCCAGCAGTGAAGCTACAGGGGGTTGGAATGAGCAGTTCTTC

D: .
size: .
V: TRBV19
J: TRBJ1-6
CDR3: CASSIEGSQHSNSPLHF
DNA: TGTGCCAGTAGTATCGAGGGCAGCCAACACTCCAATTCACCCCTCCACTTT

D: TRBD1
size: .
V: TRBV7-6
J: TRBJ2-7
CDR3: CASSLGTGRREQYF
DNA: TGTGCCAGCAGCTTAGGGACAGGGAGGCGGGAGCAGTACTTC

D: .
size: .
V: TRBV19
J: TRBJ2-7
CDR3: CASSTQYPTEQYF
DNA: TGTGCCAGTAGTACACAATACCCAACCGAGCAGTACTTC

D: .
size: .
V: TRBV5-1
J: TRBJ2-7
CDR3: CASSRGGVPYEQYF
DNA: TGCGCCAGCAGCAGAGGGGGAGTTCCCTACGAGCAGTACTTC

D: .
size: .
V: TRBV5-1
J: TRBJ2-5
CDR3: CASSLSSGETQYF
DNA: TGCGCCAGCAGCTTGTCATCAGGGGAGACCCAGTACTTC

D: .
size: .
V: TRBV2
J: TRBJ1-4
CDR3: CASSRGLNEKLFF
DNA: TGTGCCAGCAGTCGGGGACTTAATGAAAAACTGTTTTTT

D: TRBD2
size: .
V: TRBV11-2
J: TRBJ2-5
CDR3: CASSLASTSGQETQYF
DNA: TGTGCCAGCAGCTTAGCTTCTACTAGCGGCCAAGAGACCCAGTACTTC

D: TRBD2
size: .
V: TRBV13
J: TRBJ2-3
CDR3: CASSFSGGAVDTQYF
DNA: TGTGCCAGCAGCTTTAGCGGGGGGGCGGTAGATACGCAGTATTTT

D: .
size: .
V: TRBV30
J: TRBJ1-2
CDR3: CAWSDDTGYGYTF
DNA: TGTGCCTGGAGTGACGACACAGGGTATGGCTACACCTTC

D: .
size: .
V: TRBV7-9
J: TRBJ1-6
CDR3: CASSYGRGDNSPLHF
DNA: TGTGCCAGCAGCTACGGACGGGGGGATAATTCACCCCTCCACTTT

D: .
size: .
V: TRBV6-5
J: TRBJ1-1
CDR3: CASSYSGGALGTEAFF
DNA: TGTGCCAGCAGTTACTCGGGGGGGGCGCTGGGCACTGAAGCTTTCTTT

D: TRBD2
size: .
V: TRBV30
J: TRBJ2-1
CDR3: CAWSINRGGIYNEQFF
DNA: TGTGCCTGGAGTATAAACCGGGGGGGCATCTACAATGAGCAGTTCTTC

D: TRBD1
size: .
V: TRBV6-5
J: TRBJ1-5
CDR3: CASSQGQGEHF
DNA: TGTGCCAGCAGCCAAGGACAGGGCGAGCATTTT

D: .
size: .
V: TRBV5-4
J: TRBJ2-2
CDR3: CASSPLGGAVVGELFF
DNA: TGTGCCAGCTCCCCACTAGGGGGGGCGGTAGTCGGGGAGCTGTTTTTT

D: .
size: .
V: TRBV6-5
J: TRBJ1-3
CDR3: CASSESGGNTIYF
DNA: TGTGCCAGCAGTGAATCCGGGGGAAACACCATATATTTT

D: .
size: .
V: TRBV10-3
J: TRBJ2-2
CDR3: CAISETRDTGELFF
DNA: TGTGCCATCAGTGAGACCCGGGACACCGGGGAGCTGTTTTTT

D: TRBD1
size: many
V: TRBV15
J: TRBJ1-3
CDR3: CATSKGGQGLNTIYF
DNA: TGTGCCACCAGCAAGGGGGGACAGGGGCTAAACACCATATATTTT

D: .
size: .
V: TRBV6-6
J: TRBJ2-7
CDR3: CASSATNEQYF
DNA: TGTGCCAGCAGTGCGACTAACGAGCAGTACTTC

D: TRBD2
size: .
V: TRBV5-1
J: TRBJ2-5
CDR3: CASSTGLAGGRETQYF
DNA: TGCGCCAGCAGCACGGGACTAGCGGGGGGGCGTGAGACCCAGTACTTC

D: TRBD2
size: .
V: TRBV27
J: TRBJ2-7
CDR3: CATRGIAGASYEQYF
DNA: TGTGCCACCAGGGGAATAGCGGGGGCCTCCTACGAGCAGTACTTC

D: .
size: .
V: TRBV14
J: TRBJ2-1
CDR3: CASSQGLSPNNEQFF
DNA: TGTGCCAGCAGCCAAGGACTATCACCCAACAATGAGCAGTTCTTC

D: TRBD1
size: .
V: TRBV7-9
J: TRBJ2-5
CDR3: CASSLVQGAGVQETQYF
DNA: TGTGCCAGCAGCTTAGTTCAGGGGGCGGGTGTTCAAGAGACCCAGTACTTC

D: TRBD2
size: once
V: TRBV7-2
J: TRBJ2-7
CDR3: CASSWGSGDYEQYF
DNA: TGTGCCAGCAGCTGGGGGAGCGGGGACTACGAGCAGTACTTC

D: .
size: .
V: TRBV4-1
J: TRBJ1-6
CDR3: CASSQDTRGIFSPLHF
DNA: TGCGCCAGCAGCCAAGATACCAGGGGTATCTTTTCACCCCTCCACTTT

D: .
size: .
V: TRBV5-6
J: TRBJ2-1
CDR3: CASSFQGFVSYNEQFF
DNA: TGTGCCAGCAGCTTTCAGGGATTTGTCTCCTACAATGAGCAGTTCTTC

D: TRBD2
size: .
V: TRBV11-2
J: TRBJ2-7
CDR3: CASSLGTSGSYEQYF
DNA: TGTGCCAGCAGCTTAGGGACTAGCGGCTCCTACGAGCAGTACTTC

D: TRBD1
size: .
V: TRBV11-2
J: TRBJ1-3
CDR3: CASSPYRGTNTIYF
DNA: TGTGCCAGCAGCCCATACAGGGGAACAAACACCATATATTTT

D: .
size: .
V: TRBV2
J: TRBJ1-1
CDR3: CASSDRVGSWGEAFF
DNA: TGTGCCAGCAGTGACAGGGTTGGATCCTGGGGTGAAGCTTTCTTT

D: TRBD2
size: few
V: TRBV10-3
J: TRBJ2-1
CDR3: CAISQTGTRLSYEQFF
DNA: TGTGCCATCAGCCAAACGGGGACTAGGCTTTCATATGAGCAGTTCTTC

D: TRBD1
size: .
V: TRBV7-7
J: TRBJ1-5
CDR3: CASLSSTPGQGHSNQPQHF
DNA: TGTGCTAGCCTAAGCTCAACACCGGGACAGGGTCATAGCAATCAGCCCCAGCATTTT

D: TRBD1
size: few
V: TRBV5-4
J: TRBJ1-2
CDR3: CASSGGTGHGYTF
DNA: TGTGCCAGCAGCGGGGGGACAGGGCATGGCTACACCTTC

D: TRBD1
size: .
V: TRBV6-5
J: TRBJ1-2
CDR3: CASSYTGQAYYGYTF
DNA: TGTGCCAGCAGTTACACCGGACAGGCCTACTATGGCTACACCTTC